The 27 T cell receptor beta chains below come from one sample, sequenced in a study of CD8+CD57+ T cells in acquired aplastic anemia. Both TCR beta VDJ combination and CDR3 sequence profiling were carried out. Genomic DNA was the template for this profiling. TCRdb independently ran MiXCR on the reads; one entry per CDR3 protein. The table lists fewer than 250,000 distinct CDR3 sequences, approximately 49% of them singletons. Sequenced sample: sorted CD4+, CD8+, or CD8+CD57+ T cells (not recorded which) from PBMCs. These receptor sequences come from a human donor in good health, serving as a control.

This clonotype occurred many times. The V call is TRBV20-1, the J call TRBJ2-4; 7 bases align to TRBD1. In germline, CDR1 is DFQATT, CDR2 SNEGSKA (reference sequence). V lost 4 bases and J lost 6; bases outside the gene matches: 6. This CDR3 has 13 residues. CDR3 sequence (DNA): TGCAGTGCTAATACAGGGGATAGAAACATTCAGTACTTC. Amino acids: CSANTGDRNIQYF.

The chain couples TRBV9 to TRBJ2-7; 7 bases match TRBD1. This CDR3 region has 15 residues. Per the germline V gene, CDR1 is SGDLS and CDR2 is YYNGEE. The V and J ends lost 0 bases and 0 bases, in that order; junction bases with no gene match: 3. The CDR3 nucleotides read TGTGCCAGCAGCGTAGCTTGGGACAGCTCCTACGAGCAGTACTTC. Residues: CASSVAWDSSYEQYF. The variable domain in full, completed from reference TRBV9 and TRBJ2-7, reads DSGVTQTPKHLITATGQRVTLRCSPRSGDLSVYWYQQSLDQGLQFLIQYYNGEERAKGNILERFSAQQFPDLHSELNLSSLELGDSALYFCASSVAWDSSYEQYFGPGTRLTVT.

This clonotype was detected ten times or more. In DNA, the CDR3 is TGTGCCAGCAGCCCCGGGACTAGCGGGGGGGCTCTCACAGATACGCAGTATTTT. Protein sequence: CASSPGTSGGALTDTQYF. The V and J genes are TRBV12-3 or TRBV12-4 and TRBJ2-3; TRBD2 matches at 16 bases. V lost 6 bases to trimming and J lost 2 bases; unmatched junction nucleotides: 8. The CDR3 consists of 18 residues.

In its sample, this clonotype was seen many times. This chain connects TRBV5-1 to TRBJ2-5, with TRBD1 matching 7 bases. V lost 4 bases, J lost 0 bases, and 12 bases stayed unmatched. The CDR3 consists of 17 residues. Looked up from germline, CDR1 is SGHRS and CDR2 is YFSETQ. DNA for the CDR3: TGCGCCAGCAGCCGAGACGGAGGACAGGCGAACCAAGAGACCCAGTACTTC. This encodes CASSRDGGQANQETQYF.

The count of this clonotype is one. V gene TRBV28 combines with J gene TRBJ1-4; 7 bases map to TRBD1. The CDR3 totals 14 residues. The V and J ends lost 5 bases and 8 bases, in that order; junction bases with no gene match: 8. Germline assignment: CDR1 MDHEN and CDR2 SYDVKM. The CDR3 spells CASSRGQLREKLFF. As DNA, the CDR3 is TGTGCCAGCAGTCGGGGACAGCTCCGGGAAAAACTGTTTTTT.

This chain links TRBV10-3 with TRBJ2-1, with D tentatively TRBD2 (6 bases). This CDR3 is 17 amino acids long. CDR1 ENHRY and CDR2 SYGVKD come from the germline V gene. Trimming stripped 3 bases from V and 2 bases from J, with 17 bases between. For the CDR3, the DNA is TGTGCCATCAGTGACCCGGGACTGGGGCCCACCTACAATGAGCAGTTCTTC. Translated: CAISDPGLGPTYNEQFF.

This chain joins TRBV11-3 and TRBJ2-3; 8 bases agree with TRBD1. This CDR3 is 13 amino acids long. Per the germline V gene, CDR1 is SGHNT and CDR2 is YENEEA. J was trimmed by 7 bases and V by 10 bases; bases with no gene match: 10. Written as DNA, the CDR3 is TGTGCCACCCAACAGGGACAGGCGAATACGCAGTATTTT. Translating it yields CATQQGQANTQYF.

V and J are TRBV2 and TRBJ2-3; unclear D gene. V was shortened by 7 bases and J by 6 bases, with 14 bases between the two germline ends. The germline V gene encodes CDR1 SNHLY and CDR2 FYNNEI. The CDR3 runs to 13 residues. CDR3 amino acids: CASMQRGVDTQYF. The CDR3 nucleotides are TGTGCCAGCATGCAGCGCGGAGTGGATACGCAGTATTTT.

With regard to this clonotype: The junction departs from germline at one end; a sequencing error may be responsible. The chain uses TRBV12-3 or TRBV12-4 and TRBJ2-7; TRBD2 might be the D (6 bases). The CDR3 sequence is 14 residues long. The CDR3 spells CASNADGRRYERYF. Here the CDR3 DNA reads TGTGCCAGCAACGCCGACGGGAGAAGATACGAGCGGTACTTC.

The V gene is TRBV15, the J gene TRBJ2-7, with no clear D. V lost 3 bases to trimming and J lost 5 bases, with 14 bases between them. The germline CDR1 and CDR2 sequences are LNHNV and YYDKDF (reference sequence). CDR3 length: 14 amino acids. In DNA form, the CDR3 reads TGTGCCACCAGCAGCCAAGATCGCCAGGACGAGCAGTACTTC. Its protein is CATSSQDRQDEQYF.

The chain combines TRBV5-1 with TRBJ1-2, with D possibly matching TRBD1 (6 bases). Germline CDR1 SGHRS, CDR2 YFSETQ. This CDR3 has 15 residues. V was shortened by 4 bases and J by 5 bases, with 18 bases between the two germline ends. The CDR3 DNA follows: TGCGCCAGCAGCCTCGAAACAGGGCCGGGGTATGGCTACACCTTC. Translated, it gives CASSLETGPGYGYTF. Full variable domain (remainder filled in from reference TRBV5-1 and TRBJ1-2): KAGVTQTPRYLIKTRGQQVTLSCSPISGHRSVSWYQQTPGQGLQFLFEYFSETQRNKGNFPGRFSGRQFSNSRSEMNVSTLELGDSALYLCASSLETGPGYGYTFGSGTRLTVV.

This chain uses TRBV20-1 with TRBJ1-4; D may be TRBD1 (5 bases). Trimming pared 3 bases from V and 8 bases from J, leaving 7 bases between. The CDR3 is made up of 11 amino acids. Germline values: CDR1 DFQATT, CDR2 SNEGSKA (reference sequence). CDR3 in DNA: TGCAGTGCTAGTCGGGGGGAAAAACTGTTTTTT. Its protein product is CSASRGEKLFF.

The CDR3 region is CASSCSRGGAAKNIQYF. In nucleotides, the CDR3 is TGTGCCAGCAGTTGCTCGCGCGGTGGGGCAGCCAAAAACATTCAGTACTTC. The chain employs TRBV6-5 and TRBJ2-4; a weak D match, TRBD1 (5 bases). From germline, CDR1 is MNHEY and CDR2 SVGAGI. Trimming took 4 bases from V and 0 from J, leaving 16 bases between them. The CDR3 is 17 residues long.

The rearrangement joins TRBV15 to TRBJ1-2; 9 positions agree with TRBD1. J gave up 12 bases and V 5 bases, and 7 bases lay outside the gene matches. CDR1 LNHNV and CDR2 YYDKDF come from the germline V gene (reference sequence). The CDR3 is made up of 12 amino acids. CDR3 region: CATSVWDRVHTF. The CDR3 nucleotides read TGTGCCACCAGCGTTTGGGACAGGGTCCACACCTTC.

V usage is TRBV20-1 and J usage is TRBJ1-2; D gene unclear. Trimming took off 3 bases at V and 0 bases at J, with 8 bases between the two ends. The CDR3 runs 13 residues. Germline assignment: CDR1 DFQATT and CDR2 SNEGSKA (reference sequence). The CDR3 DNA reads as TGCAGTGCTAGTGACAACACTAACTATGGCTACACCTTC. As protein: CSASDNTNYGYTF.

This clonotype was observed once. Mismatch with germline at one junction end may stem from a read error. The chain employs TRBV7-7 and TRBJ1-3; D is undetermined. This CDR3 spans 14 amino acids. Germline values: CDR1 SSHAT, CDR2 FNYEAQ (reference sequence). CDR3 in DNA: TGTGCTAGCAGCCAAGCGGGGAGTGGAAACACCATATATTTT. It codes for CASSQAGSGNTIYF.

CDR3 sequence reads: CASSLGNWNTEAFF. The CDR3 DNA sequence: TGCGCCAGCAGCTTGGGCAACTGGAACACTGAAGCTTTCTTT. The rearrangement uses TRBV5-1 and TRBJ1-1; D is uncertain. In germline, CDR1 is SGHRS, CDR2 YFSETQ. The CDR3 runs to 14 residues. Trimming removed 0 bases from V and 1 base from J, with 7 bases in between.

This clonotype was seen at least ten times. The chain joins TRBV20-1 to TRBJ2-5, with TRBD2 matching 8 bases. This CDR3 comprises 18 residues. Germline CDR1 DFQATT, CDR2 SNEGSKA (reference sequence). V lost 0 bases and J lost 5; bases outside the gene matches: 17. CDR3 residues: CSARDPLAGSAGSETQYF. CDR3 bases: TGCAGTGCTAGAGATCCGCTAGCGGGTTCCGCGGGTTCTGAGACCCAGTACTTC.

This clonotype occurred many times. The V gene is TRBV7-3, the J gene TRBJ2-7; possible D gene TRBD2, 5 bases. This CDR3 contains 13 residues. Germline CDR1 reads SGHTA; CDR2 reads FQGTGA. Trimming took 1 base from V and 5 from J, leaving 9 bases between them. The CDR3 bases are TGTGCCAGCAGCTTAATCCCGAGGGACGAGCAGTACTTC. This encodes CASSLIPRDEQYF.

Only a few counts were recorded for this clonotype. V and J are TRBV10-1 and TRBJ2-2; D not certain. This CDR3 has 13 amino acids. Germline-derived CDR1 and CDR2 are WNHNN and SYGVQD (reference sequence). V lost 2 bases to trimming and J lost 8 bases, with 9 bases between them. In DNA, the CDR3 is TGCGCCAGCAGTGAGCCCAGGACGGGGGAGCTGTTTTTT. Its translation: CASSEPRTGELFF.

This clonotype came up many times. V usage is TRBV7-3 and J usage is TRBJ2-2; D is unclear. Per the germline V gene, CDR1 is SGHTA and CDR2 is FQGTGA. The germline V and J ends were trimmed by 5 bases and 1 base, with 11 bases remaining between them. This CDR3 spans 15 amino acids. The CDR3 bases are TGTGCCAGCAGCCCCGGGTCCTTGAACACCGGGGAGCTGTTTTTT. It yields the protein CASSPGSLNTGELFF.

This clonotype was counted a single time. The rearrangement links TRBV7-8 to TRBJ2-5; possibly TRBD2 for D (5 bases). Trimming removed 0 bases from V and 9 bases from J, with 14 bases in between. This CDR3 spans 14 amino acids. CDR1 and CDR2 from the germline V gene are SGHVS and FQNEAQ. CDR3: CASSLAGRNGAQYF. In nucleotides, the CDR3 is TGTGCCAGCAGCTTAGCTGGCCGCAACGGGGCCCAGTACTTC.

This chain connects TRBV6-2 or TRBV6-3 to TRBJ2-1, with D uncertain. Germline assignment: CDR1 MNHEY and CDR2 SVGEGT. The CDR3 runs 12 residues. V lost 10 bases and J 4 bases, leaving 11 bases between the germline ends. DNA for the CDR3: TGTGCCACCCGTTTGGGGTACAATGAGCAGTTCTTC. Protein: CATRLGYNEQFF.

The J gene is TRBJ2-6, the V gene TRBV7-2; 8 nucleotides agree with TRBD1. V shed 5 bases and J 0 bases; nucleotides not matched to a gene: 6. Germline V gives CDR1 SGHTA, CDR2 FQGNSA. This CDR3 has 17 amino acids. This CDR3 reads CASSPATGASGANVLTF. The CDR3 nucleotides read TGTGCCAGCAGCCCCGCGACAGGGGCCTCTGGGGCCAACGTCCTGACTTTC.

This rearrangement joins TRBV25-1 to TRBJ2-7, with 7 bases lining up with TRBD2. Trimming removed 3 bases from V and 6 bases from J; junction bases left unmatched: 11. Germline V CDR1 and CDR2: MGHDK, SYGVNS. CDR3 size: 15 residues. The CDR3 spells CASSDRGSRDPEQYF. CDR3 DNA: TGTGCCAGCAGTGACCGCGGGAGCAGGGACCCCGAGCAGTACTTC.

There are a few counts of this clonotype. The J gene is TRBJ2-3, the V gene TRBV18; the D is unclear. The CDR3 is 14 amino acids. The germline gives CDR1 KGHSH, CDR2 LQKENI. V dropped 3 bases and J dropped 2 bases, with 9 bases sitting between them. The CDR3: CASSPPTYTDTQYF. In DNA form, the CDR3 reads TGTGCCAGCTCACCGCCGACGTACACAGATACGCAGTATTTT.

The V gene is TRBV7-7, the J gene TRBJ2-7; D unclear. The length of the CDR3 is 14 residues. Germline-derived CDR1 and CDR2 are SSHAT and FNYEAQ (reference sequence). Trimming cost V 3 bases and J 2 bases, with 11 bases left between them. The CDR3 DNA reads TGTGCCAGCAGCTTTAGGAACACCACCTACGAGCAGTACGTC. Translation: CASSFRNTTYEQYV.